This TCR beta chain comes out of a study of control samples from healthy donors and cancer patients (dated by TCRdb to 2020 to 2022). Libraries were constructed by the immunoSEQ multiplex PCR assay. TCRdb holds this immuneACCESS table with in-frame rearrangements only. Some clones are missing; in checked studies, unresolved V genes explain under half, and the rest has no known cause. The sample contains about 180,000 clones, 90% of them found a single time. The top ten hold 1.1% to 1.5% of the sample. On this clone itself: This clone's antigen is unknown. It has no much larger one-base neighbor in the sample; base qualities were not kept.

CDR1 and CDR2 were assigned from the germline V gene as SGHTS and YDEGEE. The CDR3 sequence holds 14 residues, the cysteine and phenylalanine included. Only CDR3 DNA remains: 42 bases, in frame from the first base. V sheds 0 bases and J sheds 2 bases, leaving 8 bases between their ends. Source material: blood. The receptor's source is a woman aged 45-65 years in good health. The V and J genes are TRBV5-8 and TRBJ1-1; a confident D gene designation cannot be given. The DNA reads TGTGCCAGCAGCTTGGGGGCCTCTAACACTGAAGCTTTCTTT. It translates to CASSLGASNTEAFF.